This T cell receptor beta chain was recorded in a study of blood T cell repertoires in COVID-19. Study background: Whether acute or convalescent, the COVID-19 samples came from the United States, Italy and Spain. T cells, B-cell-depleted T cells, or PBMCs provided the cDNA or gDNA that served as material.

Original analysis: Amplified reference gene primers provided the basis for estimating nucleated cell counts. The table came from immunoSEQ multiplex PCR; TCRdb's copy has only in-frame clones and leaves some out. V, J and clone size were drawn from that table, and D and trimming were deduced from the DNA. The sample holds about 170,000 clones, 88% seen once. Trimming removed 1 base from V and 0 bases from J; junction bases left unmatched: 3. From germline, CDR1 is SGHRS and CDR2 YFSETQ. The CDR3 totals 15 residues. The TCR comes from a man between 60 and 75 years old with acute or convalescent COVID-19. Sequenced: peripheral blood. The rearrangement joins TRBV5-1 to TRBJ2-5, with 7 nucleotides matching TRBD1. CDR3 in amino acids: CASSLTGAHQETQYF. For the CDR3, the DNA is TGCGCCAGCAGCTTGACAGGGGCCCACCAAGAGACCCAGTACTTC.